Following are 13 T cell receptor beta chains from one sample sequenced in a study of metastatic and nonmetastatic thyroid tumors. Thyroid surgery was performed in patients who had received no treatment beforehand. With MiXCR, TCRdb called clones anew from the PCR reads. The sample lists 8,000 to 10,000 clones, approximately 15% occurring once. Material: blood. Receptor source: a female donor with papillary thyroid cancer or a benign thyroid nodule (not recorded which). Some clones in this sample may be carry-over from other donors' samples.

The CDR3 spells CASSSLRYSNPGTEAFF. In DNA, the CDR3 is TGTGCCAGCAGCTCCCTCCGATACAGCAACCCTGGGACTGAAGCTTTCTTT. The rearrangement links TRBV11-1 to TRBJ1-1, with D unclear. Germline V gene data show CDR1 as SGHAT and CDR2 as FQDESV (reference sequence). Trimming shortened V by 4 bases and J by 5 bases, and 23 bases separated the two germline ends. The CDR3 runs to 17 residues.

Ten or more counts support this clone. J is TRBJ2-7 and V is TRBV2; D uncertain. CDR3 length: 14 amino acids. The V end lost 2 bases, the J end lost 2 bases, and 10 bases lay between the germline ends. Germline-derived CDR1 and CDR2 are SNHLY and FYNNEI. The CDR3 DNA is TGTGCCAGCAGTGAAAGTTGGCAGACCTACGAGCAGTACTTC. As protein: CASSESWQTYEQYF. The full variable domain, in which reference TRBV2 and TRBJ2-7 provide the parts outside the CDR3, is EPEVTQTPSHQVTQMGQEVILRCVPISNHLYFYWYRQILGQKVEFLVSFYNNEISEKSEIFDDQFSVERPDGSNFTLKIRSTKLEDSAMYFCASSESWQTYEQYFGPGTRLTVT.

Judged by abundance, this clone is medium-sized. The rearrangement joins TRBV12-3 or TRBV12-4 to TRBJ2-1; D is uncertain. With 0 bases removed from V and 10 bases from J, the gap between germline ends came to 10 bases. The CDR3 has 13 residues. Here the CDR3 reads CASSLAVTKEQFF. CDR3 in DNA: TGTGCCAGCAGTTTAGCGGTAACCAAGGAGCAGTTCTTC.

This clone is classed as medium-sized. The chain employs TRBV27 and TRBJ2-6; possibly TRBD2 for D (6 bases). Germline V gives CDR1 MNHEY, CDR2 SMNVEV (reference sequence). V was trimmed by 3 bases and J by 1 base, leaving 13 bases between them. The CDR3 contains 17 residues. This CDR3 is CASSFTGVISGANVLTF. The CDR3 DNA is TGTGCCAGCAGTTTTACGGGGGTGATATCTGGGGCCAACGTCCTGACTTTC.

This clone is labeled medium-sized. The chain is built from TRBV6-1 and TRBJ1-5; TRBD1 matches at 7 bases. V gave up 7 bases and J gave up 5 bases; unmatched junction bases: 8. From germline, CDR1 is MNHNS and CDR2 SASEGT. The CDR3 spans 14 residues. The CDR3 nucleotides read TGTGCCAGCACTCAAGGGGGCATCGATCAGCCCCAGCATTTT. Its protein product is CASTQGGIDQPQHF.

By share of the sample, this clone is medium-sized. This chain links TRBV5-1 with TRBJ2-2; D gene ambiguous. Germline CDR1 SGHRS, CDR2 YFSETQ. The CDR3 runs to 13 residues. The V end was cut by 4 bases, the J end by 4 bases, with 8 bases between. The CDR3 sequence is CASSVTFTGELFF. In DNA, the CDR3 is TGCGCCAGCAGCGTAACATTCACCGGGGAGCTGTTTTTT.

This clone was counted at least ten times. The rearrangement links TRBV4-3 to TRBJ1-1; 11 bases are a match to TRBD1. Germline assignment: CDR1 LGHNA and CDR2 YSLEER. The CDR3 length is 15 residues. The ends lost 3 bases at V and 4 bases at J; junction bases unmatched: 4. CDR3 residues: CASSQDRGRGTEAFF. CDR3 DNA: TGCGCCAGCAGCCAGGACAGGGGGCGAGGCACTGAAGCTTTCTTT.

This clone was observed many times. The chain couples TRBV29-1 to TRBJ1-2; D unresolved. The V and J ends lost 4 bases and 0 bases respectively, with 6 bases between them. There are 12 residues in the CDR3. In germline, CDR1 is SQVTM, CDR2 ANQGSEA. Here the CDR3 reads CSVVDANYGYTF. The DNA for the CDR3 is TGCAGCGTTGTAGACGCTAACTATGGCTACACCTTC.

The V gene is TRBV7-8, the J gene TRBJ2-7; 12 bases map to TRBD2. Germline V lookup: CDR1 SGHVS, CDR2 FQNEAQ. This CDR3 has 17 residues. Trimming cost V 1 base and J 1 base; bases outside gene matches: 5. CDR3 protein: CASSLGLAGVESYEQYF. DNA of the CDR3: TGTGCCAGCAGCTTAGGACTAGCGGGAGTGGAGTCCTACGAGCAGTACTTC.

This clone showed up many times. V gene TRBV9 combines with J gene TRBJ2-1; D tentatively reads TRBD1 or TRBD2 (6 bases each). Germline V CDR1 and CDR2: SGDLS, YYNGEE. Trimming took off 3 bases at V and 5 bases at J, with 21 bases between the two ends. The CDR3 is made up of 17 amino acids. The CDR3 loop is CASSAWGAPRGDNEQFF. CDR3 DNA sequence: TGTGCCAGCAGCGCTTGGGGGGCTCCCCGGGGCGACAATGAGCAGTTCTTC.

This chain links TRBV11-2 with TRBJ1-4; D is ambiguous. The CDR3 has 15 amino acids. The germline V and J ends were trimmed by 5 bases and 9 bases, with 19 bases remaining between them. Germline CDR1 is SGHAT and CDR2 is FQNNGV. Here the CDR3 reads CASSPSTLRIQKLFF. The CDR3 DNA sequence: TGTGCCAGCAGCCCCTCAACTCTCCGGATTCAAAAACTGTTTTTT.

The chain employs TRBV11-3 and TRBJ2-7; 10 bases agree with TRBD2. Losses at the gene ends were 2 bases for V and 4 bases for J; bases not matched to a gene: 5. The CDR3 covers 15 residues. Germline V gives CDR1 SGHNT, CDR2 YENEEA. CDR3: CASSLRASGGYEQYF. CDR3 nucleotides: TGTGCCAGCAGCTTACGTGCTAGCGGGGGATACGAGCAGTACTTC.

This clone was counted ten times or more. The chain uses TRBV20-1 and TRBJ1-1, with 7 bases lining up with TRBD1. The CDR3 runs 12 residues. The germline CDR1 and CDR2 sequences are DFQATT and SNEGSKA (reference sequence). J lost 1 base, V lost 5 bases, and 1 base had no gene match. The CDR3 protein is CSARQGNTEAFF. Here the CDR3 DNA reads TGCAGTGCTCGACAGGGGAACACTGAAGCTTTCTTT.